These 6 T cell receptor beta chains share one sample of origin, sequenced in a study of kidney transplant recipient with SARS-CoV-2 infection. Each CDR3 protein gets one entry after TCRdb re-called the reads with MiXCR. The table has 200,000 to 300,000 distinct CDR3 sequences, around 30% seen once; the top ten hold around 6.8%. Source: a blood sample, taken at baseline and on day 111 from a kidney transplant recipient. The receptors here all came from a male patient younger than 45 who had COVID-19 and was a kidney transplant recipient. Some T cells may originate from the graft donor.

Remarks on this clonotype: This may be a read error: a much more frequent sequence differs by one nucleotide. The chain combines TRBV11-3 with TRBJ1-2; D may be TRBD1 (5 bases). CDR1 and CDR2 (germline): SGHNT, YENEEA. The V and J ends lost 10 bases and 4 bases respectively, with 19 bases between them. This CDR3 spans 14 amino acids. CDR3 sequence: CANGTRGSLYGYTF. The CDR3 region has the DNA TGTGCCAACGGAACACGGGGGAGTCTCTATGGCTACACCTTC. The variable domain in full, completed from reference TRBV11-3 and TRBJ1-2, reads EAGVVQSPRYKIIEKKQPVAFWCNPISGHNTLYWYLQNLGQGPELLIRYENEEAVDDSQLPKDRFSAERLKGVDSTLKIQPAELGDSAVYLCANGTRGSLYGYTFGSGTRLTVV.

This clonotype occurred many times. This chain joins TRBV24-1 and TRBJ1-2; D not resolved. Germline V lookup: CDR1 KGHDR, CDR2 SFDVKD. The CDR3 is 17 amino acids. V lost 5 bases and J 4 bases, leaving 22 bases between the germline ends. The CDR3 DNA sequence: TGTGCCACCAGTGGATATCCTAGTACCAGAAAGACCTATGGCTACACCTTC. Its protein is CATSGYPSTRKTYGYTF.

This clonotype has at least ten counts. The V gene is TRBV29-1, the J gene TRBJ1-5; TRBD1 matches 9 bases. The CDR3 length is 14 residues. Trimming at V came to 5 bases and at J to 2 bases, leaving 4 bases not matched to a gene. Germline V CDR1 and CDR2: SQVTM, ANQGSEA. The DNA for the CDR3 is TGCAGCGTTCCCCGACAGGGGGGCAATCAGCCCCAGCATTTT. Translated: CSVPRQGGNQPQHF.

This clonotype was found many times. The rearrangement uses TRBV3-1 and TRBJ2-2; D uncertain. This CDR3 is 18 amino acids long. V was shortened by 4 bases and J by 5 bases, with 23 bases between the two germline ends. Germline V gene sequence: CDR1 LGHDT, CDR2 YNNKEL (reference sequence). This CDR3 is CASSRDTPISGLTGELFF. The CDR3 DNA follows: TGTGCCAGCAGCCGTGATACTCCCATTTCAGGCTTGACCGGGGAGCTGTTTTTT.

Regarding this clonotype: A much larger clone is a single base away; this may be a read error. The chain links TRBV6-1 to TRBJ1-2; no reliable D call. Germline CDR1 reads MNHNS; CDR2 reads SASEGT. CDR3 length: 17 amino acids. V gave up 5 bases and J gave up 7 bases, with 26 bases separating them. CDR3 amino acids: CASSKLSSMRKTCGYTF. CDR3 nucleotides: TGTGCCAGCAGTAAACTGAGCTCTATGCGAAAGACCTGTGGCTACACCTTC.

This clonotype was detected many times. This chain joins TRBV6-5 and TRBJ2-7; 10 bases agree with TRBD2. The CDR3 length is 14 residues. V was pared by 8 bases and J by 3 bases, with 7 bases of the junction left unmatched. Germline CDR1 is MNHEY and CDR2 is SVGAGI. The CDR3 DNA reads TGTGCCAGCGCAACCGGACTAGCGGACTACGAGCAGTACTTC. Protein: CASATGLADYEQYF.